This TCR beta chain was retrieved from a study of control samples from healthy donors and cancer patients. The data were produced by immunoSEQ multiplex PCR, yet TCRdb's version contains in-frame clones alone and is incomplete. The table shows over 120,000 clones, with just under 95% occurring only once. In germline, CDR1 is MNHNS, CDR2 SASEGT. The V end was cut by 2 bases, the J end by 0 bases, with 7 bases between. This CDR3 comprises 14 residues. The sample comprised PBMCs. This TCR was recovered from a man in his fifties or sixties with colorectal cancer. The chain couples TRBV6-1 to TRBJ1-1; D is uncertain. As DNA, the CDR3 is TGTGCCAGCAGTGAATTGACCATGAACACTGAAGCTTTCTTT. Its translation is CASSELTMNTEAFF.